The next 7 T cell receptor beta chains were all read from a single sample in a study of identical twins. TCRdb re-analysed the 5' RACE reads in MiXCR, keeping a single row per CDR3 protein. The data contain hundreds of thousands of distinct CDR3 sequences, under 9% of them seen just once; the ten biggest clones take up over 2%. These data are also associated with another study on yellow fever vaccine responses in identical twins.

Sequenced: memory (CD45RO+) T cells sorted from blood. These receptors all come from a woman aged 18-30 years in good health.

This clonotype was seen at least ten times. This chain joins TRBV6-1 and TRBJ1-5; 7 nucleotides line up with TRBD1. V dropped 5 bases and J dropped 4; count of bases not matched to a gene: 8. Germline assignment: CDR1 MNHNS and CDR2 SASEGT. The CDR3 is made up of 15 amino acids. This CDR3 is CASSLPRDRNQPQHF. The CDR3 nucleotides are TGTGCCAGCAGTCTCCCAAGGGACAGAAATCAGCCCCAGCATTTT.

This clonotype has ten or more counts. The chain employs TRBV12-3 or TRBV12-4 and TRBJ1-2; possibly TRBD1 for D (6 bases). CDR3 length: 14 amino acids. Between the trimmed V and J ends, which lost 5 bases and 4 bases, there was a span of 14 bases. The DNA of the CDR3 is TGTGCCAGCAGTGAAGGGGGTGCAAGCTATGGCTACACCTTC. Translation: CASSEGGASYGYTF.

This clonotype was counted many times. DNA of the CDR3: TGCGCCAGCAGCTTGGGGGACAGGGTAAAGCATGGCTACACCTTC. Encoded protein: CASSLGDRVKHGYTF. The chain has TRBV5-1 and TRBJ1-2, with 9 bases matching TRBD1. The CDR3 is 15 residues long. Losses at the gene ends were 0 bases for V and 6 bases for J; bases not matched to a gene: 6. Germline CDR1 and CDR2: SGHRS and YFSETQ.

There are many counts of this clonotype. The chain links TRBV5-1 to TRBJ1-1, with TRBD1 as a possible D gene (5 bases). The CDR3 loop spans 15 amino acids. The V end was cut by 2 bases, the J end by 2 bases, with 13 bases between. Germline-derived CDR1 and CDR2 are SGHRS and YFSETQ. CDR3 protein: CASSLIQETNTEAFF. For the CDR3, the DNA is TGCGCCAGCAGCTTAATACAGGAGACTAACACTGAAGCTTTCTTT.

The V and J genes are TRBV3-1 and TRBJ2-6; no firm D call. CDR1 and CDR2 from the germline V gene are LGHDT and YNNKEL (reference sequence). CDR3 length: 19 amino acids. Trimming took off 0 bases at V and 0 bases at J, with 15 bases between the two ends. CDR3: CASSQETPVTNSGANVLTF. The CDR3 DNA follows: TGTGCCAGCAGCCAAGAAACTCCGGTCACAAACTCTGGGGCCAACGTCCTGACTTTC.

In this sample, this clonotype turned up many times. J is TRBJ2-1 and V is TRBV10-3, with a tentative D call TRBD1 (6 bases). The CDR3 spans 15 residues. In germline, CDR1 is ENHRY, CDR2 SYGVKD. V was pared by 6 bases and J by 5 bases, with 17 bases between. CDR3 in DNA: TGTGCCATCAGGAAGGGCCAGGGGTCTAACAATGAGCAGTTCTTC. Protein sequence: CAIRKGQGSNNEQFF.

Only a few counts were recorded for this clonotype. This chain links TRBV5-1 with TRBJ2-3, with D tentatively TRBD1 or TRBD2 (5 bases each). The CDR3 contains 14 residues. The germline V and J ends were trimmed by 4 bases and 3 bases, with 12 bases remaining between them. Germline V CDR1 and CDR2: SGHRS, YFSETQ. For the CDR3, the DNA is TGCGCCAGCAGCATCGGGACGTCGACAGATACGCAGTATTTT. It translates to CASSIGTSTDTQYF.